These 25 T cell receptor beta chains were all obtained from the same sample, sequenced in a study of cytomegalovirus exposure and HLA in healthy donors. TCRdb's copy holds only in-frame clones and misses some; the assay was immunoSEQ multiplex PCR. The data hold 240,000 or so clones, with about 86% observed a single time. Sequencing used PBMCs. All receptors derive from a woman aged 30 to 39 in good health and CMV-seropositive.

A word on this clone: One end of the junction fails to match germline, which may point to a read error. The chain has TRBV15 and TRBJ1-3; D call uncertain. This CDR3 is built from 13 residues. Germline V gene lookup returns CDR1 LNHNV and CDR2 YYDKDF (reference sequence). CDR3 region: CATSRDFGDTIYF. The CDR3, as DNA: TGTGCCACCAGCAGAGATTTTGGAGACACCATATATTTT.

This chain connects TRBV5-1 to TRBJ1-4; the D gene is possibly TRBD1 (6 bases). From germline, CDR1 is SGHRS and CDR2 YFSETQ. The CDR3 contains 14 residues. Trimming removed 4 bases at V and 8 bases at J, with 15 bases between. The CDR3 DNA follows: TGCGCCAGCAGCCAACAGGGAGGGTACGAAAAACTGTTTTTT. Its protein is CASSQQGGYEKLFF.

The J gene is TRBJ2-2, the V gene TRBV5-1; TRBD1 aligns across 9 bases. The J segment lost 4 bases and the V segment lost 7 bases, leaving 8 bases of the junction unmatched. This CDR3 has 15 residues. CDR1 SGHRS and CDR2 YFSETQ come from the germline V gene. The CDR3 region is CASGKQGAGTGELFF. The CDR3 bases are TGCGCCAGCGGCAAACAGGGGGCGGGCACCGGGGAGCTGTTTTTT.

The chain recombines TRBV28 with TRBJ1-5; no reliable D call. Germline CDR1 reads MDHEN; CDR2 reads SYDVKM. Deletions cut 10 bases from V and 4 bases from J, with 17 bases between. This CDR3 has 14 amino acids. CDR3 in DNA: TGTGCCATCTCAGTCTGGACGGGGAATCAGCCCCAGCATTTT. Encoded protein: CAISVWTGNQPQHF.

This clone has only a few counts. V and J are TRBV10-2 and TRBJ2-3; TRBD2 aligns across 7 bases. V gave up 7 bases and J gave up 7 bases; unmatched junction bases: 23. The CDR3 contains 18 residues. Germline CDR1 WSHSY, CDR2 SAAADI. CDR3 nucleotides: TGCGCCAGCACAATACCTCCCGGGACTATTGAGGTGGGGAATACGCAGTATTTT. It is translated as CASTIPPGTIEVGNTQYF.

This clone has a handful of counts. One junction end disagrees with the germline gene, perhaps due to a read error. The chain carries TRBV27 and TRBJ1-5; D possibly corresponds to TRBD1 (5 bases). This CDR3 region has 14 residues. Germline lookup yields CDR1 MNHEY and CDR2 SMNVEV (reference sequence). CDR3 coding DNA: TGTGCCAGCAGTTTATCATCGGAGGGACCCAGGTTGAGTTTT. Its translation: CASSLSSEGPRLSF.

This chain joins TRBV28 and TRBJ1-5, with 9 bases aligning to TRBD1. Trimming at V came to 5 bases and at J to 6 bases, leaving 8 bases not matched to a gene. The CDR3 has 15 amino acids. Per germline, CDR1 MDHEN and CDR2 SYDVKM. In nucleotides, the CDR3 is TGTGCCAGCAGTCCCCCTCCGGGACAGGGTCAGCCCCAGCATTTT. Protein product: CASSPPPGQGQPQHF.

This rearrangement joins TRBV6-1 to TRBJ1-3; 7 bases line up with TRBD1. CDR1 MNHNS and CDR2 SASEGT come from the germline V gene. With 2 bases clipped from V and 3 bases from J, the junction kept 10 bases outside the gene matches. The CDR3 sequence is 17 residues long. CDR3 amino acids: CASSESRDRVFGNTIYF. In DNA, the CDR3 is TGTGCCAGCAGTGAATCACGGGACAGAGTGTTTGGAAACACCATATATTTT.

This rearrangement joins TRBV2 to TRBJ2-7; 8 bases align to TRBD2. V lost 8 bases, J lost 3 bases, and 6 bases stayed unmatched. The CDR3 runs to 13 residues. CDR1 and CDR2 from the germline V gene are SNHLY and FYNNEI. CDR3 sequence reads: CASLGLDGYEQYF. As DNA, the CDR3 is TGTGCCAGCCTGGGACTAGACGGCTACGAGCAGTACTTC.

The J gene is TRBJ1-2, the V gene TRBV5-1; possibly TRBD1 for D (6 bases). CDR3 length equals 16 residues. V lost 0 bases to trimming and J lost 1 base, with 13 bases between them. Germline V gives CDR1 SGHRS, CDR2 YFSETQ. The DNA of the CDR3 is TGCGCCAGCAGCTTGGAAGCAGGGGCCGTTAACTATGGCTACACCTTC. It translates to CASSLEAGAVNYGYTF.

The chain carries TRBV27 and TRBJ2-2; a possible D gene is TRBD1 (6 bases). The length of the CDR3 is 14 residues. Deletions cut 6 bases from V and 0 bases from J, with 8 bases between. The V gene's germline CDR1 is MNHEY and CDR2 SMNVEV (reference sequence). This chain's CDR3 is CASRQGPNTGELFF. CDR3 sequence (DNA): TGTGCCAGCAGACAGGGTCCGAACACCGGGGAGCTGTTTTTT.

The table lists this clone with a count of one. The chain uses TRBV19 and TRBJ1-2, with 11 positions matching TRBD1. The CDR3 length is 17 residues. The germline gives CDR1 LNHDA, CDR2 SQIVND (reference sequence). The V segment lost 6 bases and the J segment 3 bases; nucleotides outside the gene matches: 12. The CDR3 here is CASSPTGTGGNYYGYTF. CDR3 bases: TGTGCCAGTAGCCCCACCGGGACAGGGGGAAATTACTATGGCTACACCTTC.

This clone was counted between two and nine times. This chain links TRBV21-1 with TRBJ2-2; TRBD2, as called in the table, went unchecked against the DNA. TRBV21-1 is an annotated pseudogene. CDR3 length equals 16 residues. The CDR3 sequence: CASSKGRRRNTGELFF. Written as DNA, the CDR3 is TGTGCCAGCAGCAAAGGTCGGCGGAGGAACACCGGGGAGCTGTTTTTT.

The chain couples TRBV6-6 to TRBJ1-1; 8 bases are a match to TRBD1. CDR1 is MNHNY, CDR2 SVGAGI, per germline (reference sequence). V dropped 0 bases and J dropped 6; count of bases not matched to a gene: 9. This CDR3 spans 16 amino acids. The CDR3 region has the DNA TGTGCCAGCAGTTACTCCGGGACAGGAGAACGGGCTGAAGCTTTCTTT. Translated: CASSYSGTGERAEAFF.

The chain links TRBV5-1 to TRBJ1-2; 8 bases map to TRBD1. Germline V gene data show CDR1 as SGHRS and CDR2 as YFSETQ. The CDR3 has 16 amino acids. Trimming took 2 bases from V and 4 from J; bases not matched to a gene: 10. CDR3 amino acids: CASSLGFQGQVYGYTF. CDR3 nucleotide sequence: TGCGCCAGCAGCTTAGGATTCCAGGGACAGGTCTATGGCTACACCTTC.

The chain recombines TRBV11-2 with TRBJ1-1; no clear D. CDR1 and CDR2 from the germline V gene are SGHAT and FQNNGV. The V gene lost 0 bases and the J gene lost 1 base, with 9 bases spanning the gap. This CDR3 region has 15 residues. CDR3 in DNA: TGTGCCAGCAGCTTAGATGAGGCGGCGAACACTGAAGCTTTCTTT. This codes for CASSLDEAANTEAFF.

The chain is built from TRBV29-1 and TRBJ2-1, with 9 bases that match TRBD1. The germline gives CDR1 SQVTM, CDR2 ANQGSEA. The CDR3 has 19 residues. Trimming removed 6 bases from V and 12 bases from J; junction bases left unmatched: 30. CDR3: CSVEGDRDPSGAPWYGQFF. CDR3 sequence (DNA): TGCAGCGTGGAGGGGGACAGGGACCCGTCTGGTGCTCCCTGGTACGGGCAGTTCTTC.

The chain joins TRBV29-1 to TRBJ2-3; a weak D match, TRBD2 (6 bases). Per germline, CDR1 SQVTM and CDR2 ANQGSEA. The length of the CDR3 is 14 residues. Trimming shortened V by 7 bases and J by 6 bases, and 20 bases separated the two germline ends. Here the CDR3 reads CSGTPGERPDTQYF. The CDR3 DNA follows: TGCAGCGGAACACCGGGGGAGAGACCCGATACGCAGTATTTT.

This CDR3 reads CASSPDRRNTIYF. The DNA for the CDR3 is TGTGCCAGCAGCCCGGACAGGCGAAACACCATATATTTT. The J gene is TRBJ1-3, the V gene TRBV11-2, with 7 bases identical to TRBD1. Germline lookup yields CDR1 SGHAT and CDR2 FQNNGV. J gave up 5 bases and V 5 bases, and 3 bases lay outside the gene matches. This CDR3 has 13 residues.

The CDR3 DNA reads as TGCAGCGTTGACCAGGGTCCGAGAGAGACCCAGTACTTC. Its translation is CSVDQGPRETQYF. This rearrangement joins TRBV29-1 to TRBJ2-5; a weak D match, TRBD1 (5 bases). V dropped 3 bases and J dropped 4 bases, with 12 bases sitting between them. Germline-derived CDR1 and CDR2 are SQVTM and ANQGSEA. The CDR3 spans 13 residues.

The gene calls are TRBV6-6 and TRBJ2-1; TRBD1 is a possible D gene (6 bases). Trimming pared 0 bases from V and 1 base from J, leaving 10 bases between. CDR1 and CDR2 (germline): MNHNY, SVGAGI (reference sequence). The CDR3 has 16 residues. The CDR3 here is CASSYSQGPSYNEQFF. The CDR3 DNA sequence: TGTGCCAGCAGTTACTCGCAGGGGCCATCCTACAATGAGCAGTTCTTC.

The chain has TRBV6-4 and TRBJ2-5, with 8 positions matching TRBD2. This CDR3 spans 14 amino acids. V was pared by 6 bases and J by 4 bases, with 7 bases of the junction left unmatched. CDR1 is MRHNA and CDR2 is SNTAGT in the germline V gene. CDR3: CASSPSGSAETQYF. The CDR3 nucleotides read TGTGCCAGCAGCCCTAGCGGGTCGGCAGAGACCCAGTACTTC.

DNA for the CDR3: TGTGCCAGCAGAGGCAGGGAAGGCGAAAAACTGTTTTTT. Protein sequence: CASRGREGEKLFF. The genes are TRBV6-1 and TRBJ1-4; D is perhaps TRBD1 (5 bases). CDR1 and CDR2 (germline): MNHNS, SASEGT. CDR3 length equals 13 residues. With 6 bases removed from V and 8 bases from J, the gap between germline ends came to 13 bases.

The chain couples TRBV5-6 to TRBJ2-5, with 7 bases identical to TRBD2. With 1 base clipped from V and 5 bases from J, the junction kept 2 bases outside the gene matches. The germline gives CDR1 SGHDT, CDR2 YYEEEE. There are 13 residues in the CDR3. CDR3 bases: TGTGCCAGCAGCTTGAGGGAGGGGGAGACCCAGTACTTC. This translates into CASSLREGETQYF.

The chain uses TRBV7-9 and TRBJ1-1; tentative D call: TRBD1 (6 bases). The CDR3 sequence is 13 residues long. The germline CDR1 and CDR2 sequences are SEHNR and FQNEAQ (reference sequence). The ends were cut back, 3 bases at V and 3 bases at J, with 8 bases in the middle. In DNA, the CDR3 is TGTGCCAGCAGCTTCAGGGGATACACTGAAGCTTTCTTT. It yields the protein CASSFRGYTEAFF.